These 26 T cell receptor beta chains were all obtained from the same sample, sequenced in a study of response to subunit inactivated influenza vaccine. TCRdb itself ran the RT-PCR reads through MiXCR, one entry per CDR3 protein. The sample includes 560,000 or so distinct CDR3 sequences, under 9% of them seen just once. The specimen comprised PBMCs from blood, sampled less than 30 months after vaccination. These receptors were collected from a man aged 45-69 years who received an inactivated influenza vaccine.

This sequence joins TRBV4-3 and TRBJ2-3; D unclear. The CDR3 sequence is 16 residues long. The germline V gene has CDR1 LGHNA and CDR2 YSLEER. The V and J ends lost 0 bases and 0 bases respectively, with 10 bases between them. Here the CDR3 reads CASSQDFVSSTDTQYF. CDR3 nucleotides: TGCGCCAGCAGCCAAGATTTTGTGAGCAGCACAGATACGCAGTATTTT.

This clonotype has more than one count but fewer than ten. The gene calls are TRBV9 and TRBJ2-7; TRBD1 agrees at 11 bases. This CDR3 has 15 amino acids. Trimming removed 4 bases from V and 4 bases from J; junction bases left unmatched: 7. Germline assignment: CDR1 SGDLS and CDR2 YYNGEE. CDR3 sequence (DNA): TGTGCCAGCAGCCCAGCGGGGACAGGGGGTTACGAGCAGTACTTC. Amino acid sequence: CASSPAGTGGYEQYF.

This clonotype was observed many times. This chain connects TRBV7-2 to TRBJ2-5; 7 bases map to TRBD1. CDR3 length: 14 residues. In germline, CDR1 is SGHTA, CDR2 FQGNSA. V trimming: 5 bases; J trimming: 5 bases; junction bases outside the gene matches: 8. CDR3 sequence: CASSPGVQGETQYF. CDR3 sequence (DNA): TGTGCCAGCAGCCCCGGGGTACAGGGGGAGACCCAGTACTTC.

This clonotype was seen more than once but under ten times. The chain links TRBV27 to TRBJ2-3; a weak D match, TRBD2 (6 bases). The CDR3 contains 17 residues. Per the germline V gene, CDR1 is MNHEY and CDR2 is SMNVEV (reference sequence). V gave up 3 bases and J gave up 5 bases, with 21 bases separating them. CDR3 bases: TGTGCCAGCAGTTTCACCGGGAGCCTCAGAGCCCAAGATACGCAGTATTTT. Its protein product is CASSFTGSLRAQDTQYF.

The V and J genes are TRBV7-2 and TRBJ2-5, with D unclear. The CDR3 extends over 13 amino acids. CDR1 and CDR2 (germline): SGHTA, FQGNSA. Trimming pared 7 bases from V and 1 base from J, leaving 10 bases between. DNA for the CDR3: TGTGCCAGCAACAAGGGTCCCCAAGAGACCCAGTACTTC. It encodes CASNKGPQETQYF.

The rearrangement links TRBV5-8 to TRBJ2-3; TRBD2 aligns across 13 bases. CDR3 length: 17 residues. Looked up from germline, CDR1 is SGHTS and CDR2 is YDEGEE. The V and J ends lost 5 bases and 0 bases, in that order; junction bases with no gene match: 6. The CDR3 sequence: CASRWTSGGPSTDTQYF. CDR3 coding DNA: TGTGCCAGCAGATGGACTAGCGGGGGCCCTAGCACAGATACGCAGTATTTT.

This clonotype has at least ten counts. An end of the junction does not agree with germline; a read error may underlie this. The gene calls are TRBV7-9 and TRBJ2-1; no clear D. The CDR3 is 12 residues long. The germline CDR1 and CDR2 sequences are SEHNR and FQNEAQ (reference sequence). The CDR3 coding sequence is TGTGCCAGCAGCTTAGACGGATATGAGCCGTTCTTC. It specifies CASSLDGYEPFF. The whole variable domain, remainder taken from reference TRBV7-9 and TRBJ2-1, is DTGVSQNPRHKITKRGQNVTFRCDPISEHNRLYWYRQTLGQGPEFLTYFQNEAQLEKSRLLSDRFSAERPKGSFSTLEIQRTEQGDSAMYLCASSLDGYEPFFGPGTRLTVL.

This clonotype was seen more than once but under ten times. This chain connects TRBV6-5 to TRBJ2-7, with D tentatively TRBD1 (6 bases). Trimming pared 0 bases from V and 2 bases from J, leaving 11 bases between. The germline CDR1 and CDR2 sequences are MNHEY and SVGAGI. CDR3 length equals 15 residues. The CDR3 sequence: CASSYSSEGAYEQYF. The DNA of the CDR3 is TGTGCCAGCAGTTACTCGAGTGAGGGGGCCTACGAGCAGTACTTC.

This clonotype appeared many times. This chain joins TRBV10-3 and TRBJ1-3; the D is unclear. V was cut by 10 bases and J by 0 bases, with 13 bases left in between. The CDR3 consists of 14 residues. Per the germline V gene, CDR1 is ENHRY and CDR2 is SYGVKD. CDR3 sequence: CATGMGSSGNTIYF. In DNA form, the CDR3 reads TGTGCCACCGGAATGGGTAGCTCTGGAAACACCATATATTTT.

The chain carries TRBV12-3 or TRBV12-4 and TRBJ1-3; D may be TRBD1 (5 bases). Trimming removed 4 bases at V and 2 bases at J, with 12 bases between. This CDR3 has 15 amino acids. CDR3 region: CASSSSLTAGNTIYF. CDR3 DNA: TGTGCCAGCAGTTCCTCGTTGACAGCTGGAAACACCATATATTTT.

This clonotype was seen at least ten times. The gene calls are TRBV6-6 and TRBJ2-1; D ambiguous. This CDR3 is 14 amino acids long. Germline CDR1 reads MNHNY; CDR2 reads SVGAGI (reference sequence). V gave up 5 bases and J gave up 5 bases, with 13 bases separating them. The CDR3 here is CASSTARWDNEQFF. In DNA form, the CDR3 reads TGTGCCAGCAGTACAGCCAGGTGGGACAATGAGCAGTTCTTC.

This clonotype was counted a few times. The chain employs TRBV4-1 and TRBJ1-6, with TRBD1 identical over 8 bases. CDR3 length equals 15 residues. Germline CDR1 MGHRA, CDR2 YSYEKL. The V segment lost 4 bases and the J segment 9 bases; nucleotides outside the gene matches: 8. The CDR3 region is CASSRGTGDSSPLHF. The CDR3 DNA follows: TGCGCCAGCAGCCGTGGGACAGGCGATTCTTCACCCCTCCACTTT.

This clonotype came up many times. This chain connects TRBV4-3 to TRBJ2-7; D may be TRBD2 (6 bases). V was clipped by 1 base and J by 3 bases, with 13 bases between them. The V gene's germline CDR1 is LGHNA and CDR2 YSLEER. This CDR3 is 15 amino acids long. Here the CDR3 DNA reads TGCGCCAGCAGCCAAGGGGGAGGCGGCCGCTACGAGCAGTACTTC. It translates to CASSQGGGGRYEQYF.

Ten or more counts support this clonotype. The rearrangement links TRBV28 to TRBJ2-3, with 14 nucleotides matching TRBD2. J was trimmed by 1 base and V by 3 bases; bases with no gene match: 3. CDR1 is MDHEN, CDR2 SYDVKM, per germline. CDR3 length: 17 amino acids. The CDR3 nucleotides are TGTGCCAGCAGTTTCCCGGGACTAGCGGGAGGCACAGATACGCAGTATTTT. Its protein product is CASSFPGLAGGTDTQYF.

The V call is TRBV6-5, the J call TRBJ1-1; no clear D gene. CDR1 MNHEY and CDR2 SVGAGI come from the germline V gene. The CDR3 is 15 amino acids. V was clipped by 4 bases and J by 0 bases, with 12 bases between them. CDR3 nucleotide sequence: TGTGCCAGCAGTTCCCTCCGACACATGAACACTGAAGCTTTCTTT. This translates into CASSSLRHMNTEAFF.

The rearrangement links TRBV20-1 to TRBJ1-2; D remains ambiguous. CDR3 length: 11 residues. V lost 6 bases, J lost 8 bases, and 13 bases lay in between. CDR1 is DFQATT and CDR2 is SNEGSKA in the germline V gene (reference sequence). This CDR3 reads CSAAWGEGYTF. DNA of the CDR3: TGCAGTGCGGCCTGGGGTGAGGGCTACACCTTC.

This clonotype was seen at least ten times. The chain employs TRBV7-2 and TRBJ1-3; possibly TRBD1 for D (5 bases). The V end lost 5 bases, the J end lost 2 bases, and 13 bases lay between the germline ends. CDR3 length equals 15 residues. Germline V CDR1 and CDR2: SGHTA, FQGNSA. The CDR3 DNA is TGTGCCAGCAGCGATGGGCAGGGAACTGGAAACACCATATATTTT. As protein: CASSDGQGTGNTIYF.

The rearrangement joins TRBV7-2 to TRBJ2-7; D is possibly TRBD2 (7 bases). The CDR3 runs 16 residues. Per germline, CDR1 SGHTA and CDR2 FQGNSA. Trimming took off 4 bases at V and 6 bases at J, with 22 bases between the two ends. Here the CDR3 DNA reads TGTGCCAGCAGCTCGTTACCCGGCGGGGGCACAGGCGAGCAGTACTTC. This codes for CASSSLPGGGTGEQYF.

This clonotype was picked up many times. This chain connects TRBV11-2 to TRBJ1-6; 9 bases are a match to TRBD1. The trim removed 5 bases at V and 8 bases at J, leaving 16 bases unmatched. The germline CDR1 and CDR2 sequences are SGHAT and FQNNGV. The length of the CDR3 is 18 residues. CDR3 DNA sequence: TGTGCCAGCAGCCTAAGCCCGCTACTGGACAGGGGCGATTCACCCCTCCACTTT. Protein: CASSLSPLLDRGDSPLHF.

The chain joins TRBV11-1 to TRBJ2-7, with 9 positions matching TRBD1. The V segment lost 5 bases and the J segment 7 bases; nucleotides outside the gene matches: 6. The CDR3 runs to 13 residues. Germline loops: CDR1 SGHAT, CDR2 FQDESV (reference sequence). The CDR3, as DNA: TGTGCCAGCAGCCAATGGGACAGGGAGGAGCAGTACTTC. It yields the protein CASSQWDREEQYF.

The chain recombines TRBV28 with TRBJ2-2; D is perhaps TRBD1 (6 bases). Germline lookup yields CDR1 MDHEN and CDR2 SYDVKM. The V end was cut by 7 bases, the J end by 7 bases, with 10 bases between. The CDR3 is 12 residues long. The CDR3 DNA sequence: TGTGCCAGCACCCCGACAGGCGGGGAGCTGTTTTTT. It specifies CASTPTGGELFF.

This clonotype was seen repeatedly, ten times or more. The chain couples TRBV14 to TRBJ1-2; D possibly corresponds to TRBD1 (5 bases). Germline V gene lookup returns CDR1 SGHDN and CDR2 FVKESK. The CDR3 extends over 15 amino acids. Trimming removed 5 bases from V and 3 bases from J, with 16 bases in between. The CDR3, as DNA: TGTGCCAGCAGCTCCACGCTGGGGGGATACTATGGCTACACCTTC. Translation: CASSSTLGGYYGYTF.

The sample holds many counts of this clonotype. The V and J genes are TRBV20-1 and TRBJ2-2; weak D call: TRBD2 (5 bases). The CDR3 contains 13 residues. The germline V gene encodes CDR1 DFQATT and CDR2 SNEGSKA (reference sequence). Trimming stripped 3 bases from V and 3 bases from J, with 8 bases between. Written as DNA, the CDR3 is TGCAGTGCTAGGACTATCTACACCGGGGAGCTGTTTTTT. It translates to CSARTIYTGELFF.

The CDR3 DNA sequence: TGCGCCAGCATGACTTCCCATTTACTAGCGGGAGGGCCCATGGGGAATGAGCAGTTCTTC. Translated: CASMTSHLLAGGPMGNEQFF. The chain is built from TRBV4-3 and TRBJ2-1, with 13 bases lining up with TRBD2. Unmatched junction bases numbered 22, after V lost 7 bases and J lost 7 bases. CDR3 length equals 20 residues. The germline V gene encodes CDR1 LGHNA and CDR2 YSLEER.

The genes are TRBV10-3 and TRBJ2-1; no definite D call. Trimming removed 2 bases from V and 2 bases from J, with 19 bases in between. The CDR3 contains 18 residues. The germline gives CDR1 ENHRY, CDR2 SYGVKD. The CDR3 loop reads CAISETYLLGVTYNEQFF. CDR3 nucleotide sequence: TGTGCCATCAGTGAGACCTACTTATTAGGTGTTACCTACAATGAGCAGTTCTTC.

The table lists this clonotype with a few counts. The chain recombines TRBV2 with TRBJ2-5; D call uncertain. Between the trimmed V and J ends, which lost 3 bases and 5 bases, there was a span of 10 bases. Per the germline V gene, CDR1 is SNHLY and CDR2 is FYNNEI. There are 13 residues in the CDR3. The CDR3 reads CASSDVVGETQYF. CDR3 sequence (DNA): TGTGCCAGCAGTGATGTGGTCGGGGAGACCCAGTACTTC.